Each of the 5 T cell receptor beta chains below was sequenced from the same sample in a study of response to subunit inactivated influenza vaccine. TCRdb re-called the RT-PCR reads with MiXCR, one entry per CDR3 protein. The data show 500,000 or so distinct CDR3 sequences, around 9.9% seen once. The material sequenced was PBMCs from blood, taken roughly 6 weeks after vaccination. The receptors here all came from a man aged 50-60 years who received an inactivated influenza vaccine.

Many counts were recorded for this clonotype. This sequence joins TRBV6-5 and TRBJ1-1; D is unresolved. This CDR3 spans 11 amino acids. Looked up from germline, CDR1 is MNHEY and CDR2 is SVGAGI. Trimming stripped 1 base from V and 7 bases from J, with 4 bases between. CDR3 sequence: CASSYYGEAFF. The CDR3 region has the DNA TGTGCCAGCAGTTACTATGGTGAAGCTTTCTTT.

The chain links TRBV7-9 to TRBJ2-3; the D is unclear. The CDR3 extends over 14 amino acids. V was clipped by 5 bases and J by 3 bases, with 12 bases between them. Germline V CDR1 and CDR2: SEHNR, FQNEAQ (reference sequence). The CDR3 bases are TGTGCCAGCAGCGAGATGTTGGGAACAGATACGCAGTATTTT. Protein product: CASSEMLGTDTQYF.

This clonotype turned up a few times. The chain is built from TRBV4-1 and TRBJ2-5; D is undetermined. Germline V gene data show CDR1 as MGHRA and CDR2 as YSYEKL. CDR3 length: 17 residues. Trimming left V 6 bases short and J 5 bases short, with 25 bases between. The CDR3 bases are TGCGCCAGCAGTCCAACCCCGGGCGGAATGCAGCTCGAGACCCAGTACTTC. Translation gives CASSPTPGGMQLETQYF.

The chain is built from TRBV29-1 and TRBJ2-2; 12 nucleotides align to TRBD2. Germline lookup yields CDR1 SQVTM and CDR2 ANQGSEA. The ends lost 7 bases at V and 0 bases at J; junction bases unmatched: 0. The CDR3 covers 14 residues. CDR3 in amino acids: CSGLAGANTGELFF. The CDR3 coding sequence is TGCAGCGGACTAGCGGGAGCGAACACCGGGGAGCTGTTTTTT.

This clonotype has more than one count but fewer than ten. This chain uses TRBV11-2 with TRBJ2-5; the D gene is possibly TRBD2 (6 bases). CDR3 length: 16 amino acids. The germline gives CDR1 SGHAT, CDR2 FQNNGV. The V and J ends lost 5 bases and 4 bases respectively, with 20 bases between them. The CDR3 DNA reads TGTGCCAGCAGCATCACTTCGCGGGGTATAGGAGAGACCCAGTACTTC. Translating it yields CASSITSRGIGETQYF.